What follows is one T cell receptor beta chain and its context. Antigen: not known. The data derive from a study of cytomegalovirus exposure and HLA in healthy donors. In germline, CDR1 is GTSNPN, CDR2 SVGIG (reference sequence). The CDR3 spans 19 residues. After removal of 0 bases from V and 5 bases from J, the junction contained 13 bases not matched to a gene. Whole-study findings and limits: For cytomegalovirus status, the classifier reportedly gave diagnoses with high specificity and sensitivity. Most TCR sequences showed up rarely, but some public TCRs showed up in many donors. In vitro testing confirmed three CMV-associated chains as specific for CMV antigens. The authors enumerated roughly 180 TCR beta chains as linked to cytomegalovirus.

The assay was immunoSEQ multiplex PCR, and TCRdb's table has in-frame clones only and misses some. Of 250,000 to 300,000 clones detected, around 85% appear once; the ten largest clones hold more than 0.8%. The chain links TRBV30 to TRBJ2-5; 15 bases line up with TRBD2. The sample was PBMCs. This clonotype was sampled from a woman aged 18 to 35 in good health and CMV-seronegative. This CDR3 reads CAWSVQGRTSGRARETQYF. The CDR3 coding sequence is TGTGCCTGGAGTGTACAGGGTAGGACTAGCGGGAGGGCAAGGGAGACCCAGTACTTC.